The subject of this entry is one T cell receptor beta chain. This clonotype appeared a few times. The clone's antigen remains unknown. No base qualities exist here, and no much larger clone lies one base off it. From the germline V gene (reference sequence), CDR1 is LGHDT and CDR2 is YNNKEL. V has 1 base trimmed and J has 9 bases trimmed; junction bases matching no gene number 6. The CDR3 sequence holds 14 residues, the cysteine and phenylalanine included. The kept DNA is CDR3 alone, 42 bases in frame from the first base. The data derive from a study of blood T cells in healthy people across ages (dated by TCRdb to the mid-2010s). Study-level background: In model experiments, template switching captured roughly one uniquely barcoded TCR beta cDNA molecule for every two T cells. Age-related changes in TCR beta repertoire diversity were measured in the study by deep sequencing normalized with unique cDNA molecular identifiers. The donors were split into four age groups: young (average 16 years), middle-aged (39), aged (roughly 68) and long-lived (about 82). Donors of different ages were randomly distributed across sequencing lanes to avoid experimental bias. Using the same blood draw, the study looked at two additional independent replicas of 1 million unique cDNA reads for two donors, one aged 18 to 29 and the other aged 80 or older.

Overall study outcomes, separate from this receptor: Because donor CMV infection status was unknown, age-related changes in expanded clonotypes were potentially confounded. Bulk unsorted PBMC profiling prevented conclusive comparison of naive and antigen-experienced compartments. Total diversity estimates from one million sequenced T cells were considered lower bounds and underestimates. The long-lived group showed more naive CD4+ T cells, fewer expanded clones and increased TCR diversity than the aged group, suggesting age selection. As age increased, observed TCR beta diversity per million T cells dropped in a roughly linear way, and a significant reduction was already evident by age roughly 40. A strong correlation was found between observed TCR beta diversity and the percentage of naive T cells measured by flow cytometry.

The donors were roughly 39 Caucasian individuals from Russia, aged roughly 6 to 100 years, who were systemically healthy. Each donor gave ten milliliters of peripheral blood, collected into EDTA-treated Vacutainer tubes. Ficoll-Paque density-gradient centrifugation was used to isolate PBMCs, with at least 6.5 million per sample. Trizol reagent was used to extract total RNA from PBMCs, with at least 6 micrograms per sample. Naive CD45RAhigh/CD27high T cell percentages were measured by flow cytometry on a PBMC aliquot from every donor. The library was generated by 5' RACE. A second about 7 to 12 cycle PCR used a sample-barcoded 5' primer and a J-beta primer mix. Each TCR beta cDNA molecule received a unique molecular identifier from a template-switch 5' adaptor carrying 12 random nucleotides. Each sample yielded at least 3 million CDR3-containing paired-end reads. The Mint cDNA synthesis kit, primed by a TRBC-specific oligonucleotide, was used to synthesize first-strand cDNA from all RNA. After uracil-DNA glycosylase treatment, a first 18-cycle PCR used universal primers M1SS and BC2_uni_R on all cDNA. The study's processing was this. For normalization, 1 million high-quality reads were randomly selected from each sample, with every read carrying a distinct molecular identifier. Reads sharing molecular identifiers were discarded rather than binned into consensus sequences. CDR3 identification, clonotype clustering and error correction used MiTCR with a Q25 quality threshold and the strictest error-elimination algorithm. A nonparametric unseen species model using Euler transformation provided a lower-bound estimate of total TCR beta diversity. TCRdb itself trimmed the public reads at Q25 with fastp, ran MiXCR and retained productive beta chains. All rows with the same CDR3 protein become a single entry with the most common DNA and genes. TCRdb, not the original authors, processed these V and J calls. Across this sample there are 1.8 million or so distinct CDR3 sequences, with roughly two fifths seen only once. Roughly 23% of the sample goes to the ten largest clones.

The specimen was blood. The receptor's source is a human donor in good health. The V and J genes are TRBV3-1 and TRBJ2-4; 7 central bases correspond to TRBD2. The base sequence is TGTGCCAGCAGCCAAGTCCCGGGGGGTGGCATTCAGTACTTC. Its protein reads: CASSQVPGGGIQYF.